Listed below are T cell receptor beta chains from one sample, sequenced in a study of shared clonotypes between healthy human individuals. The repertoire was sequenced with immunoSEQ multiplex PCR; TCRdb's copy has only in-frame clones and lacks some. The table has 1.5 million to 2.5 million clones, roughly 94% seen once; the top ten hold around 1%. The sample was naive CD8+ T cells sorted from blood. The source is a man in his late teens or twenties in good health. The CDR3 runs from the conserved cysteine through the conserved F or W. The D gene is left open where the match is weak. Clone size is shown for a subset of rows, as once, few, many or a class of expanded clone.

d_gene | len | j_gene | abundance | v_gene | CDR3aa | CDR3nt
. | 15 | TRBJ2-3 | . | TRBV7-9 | CASSLPTELTDTQYF | TGTGCCAGCAGCCTTCCGACAGAATTGACAGATACGCAGTATTTT
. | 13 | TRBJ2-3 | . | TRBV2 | CASSAGGTDTQYF | TGTGCCAGCAGTGCTGGGGGCACAGATACGCAGTATTTT
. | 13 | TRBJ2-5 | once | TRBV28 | CASSYSFIETQYF | TGTGCCAGCAGTTACAGTTTTATAGAGACCCAGTACTTC
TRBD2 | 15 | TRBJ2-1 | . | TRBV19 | CASSTGLASYNEQFF | TGTGCCAGTAGTACGGGACTAGCCTCCTACAATGAGCAGTTCTTC
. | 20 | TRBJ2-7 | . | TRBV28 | CASSVSYEQYFGPGFREQYF | .
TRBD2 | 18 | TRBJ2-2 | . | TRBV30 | CAWYNRLAGALNTGELFF | TGTGCCTGGTACAACAGATTAGCGGGGGCCTTGAACACCGGGGAGCTGTTTTTT
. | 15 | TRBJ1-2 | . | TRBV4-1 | CASSQDPRVGYGYTF | TGCGCCAGCAGCCAAGATCCCAGGGTCGGCTATGGCTACACCTTC
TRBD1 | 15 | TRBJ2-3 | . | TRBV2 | CASREGQAFTDTQYF | TGTGCCAGCAGGGAGGGACAGGCCTTCACAGATACGCAGTATTTT
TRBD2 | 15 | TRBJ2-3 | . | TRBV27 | CASSPTSGGLDTQYF | TGTGCCAGCAGTCCAACTAGCGGGGGATTAGATACGCAGTATTTT
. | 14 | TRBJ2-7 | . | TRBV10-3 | CAISEPAGRHEQYF | TGTGCCATCAGTGAGCCGGCAGGGAGACACGAGCAGTACTTC
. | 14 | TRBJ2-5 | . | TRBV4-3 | CASSQVGGEKTQYF | TGCGCCAGCAGCCAAGTCGGAGGGGAAAAGACCCAGTACTTC
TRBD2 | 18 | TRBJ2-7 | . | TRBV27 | CASSTPGLAGAPTYEQYF | TGTGCCAGCAGTACCCCTGGACTAGCGGGAGCCCCCACCTACGAGCAGTACTTC
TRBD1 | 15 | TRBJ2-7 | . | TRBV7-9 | CASSLARGYSYEQYF | TGTGCCAGCAGCTTAGCCAGGGGGTATTCCTACGAGCAGTACTTC
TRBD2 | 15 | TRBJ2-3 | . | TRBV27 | CASSFGASGSSAQYF | TGTGCCAGCAGTTTCGGGGCTAGCGGGAGTAGTGCGCAGTATTTT
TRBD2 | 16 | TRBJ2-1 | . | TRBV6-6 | CASSYLQRGGGNEQFF | TGTGCCAGCAGTTACCTCCAGCGGGGGGGAGGGAATGAGCAGTTCTTC
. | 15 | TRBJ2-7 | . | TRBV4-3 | CASSQGSTAPYEQYF | TGCGCCAGCAGCCAGGGATCGACAGCCCCCTACGAGCAGTACTTC
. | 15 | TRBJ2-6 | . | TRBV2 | CASSEWTAGANVLTF | TGTGCCAGCAGTGAATGGACAGCTGGGGCCAACGTCCTGACTTTC
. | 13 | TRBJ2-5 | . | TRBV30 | CAWGPSSEETQYF | TGTGCCTGGGGACCATCTAGCGAAGAGACCCAGTACTTC
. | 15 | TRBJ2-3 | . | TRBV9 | CASSVVARATDTQYF | TGTGCCAGCAGCGTAGTGGCCAGGGCCACAGATACGCAGTATTTT
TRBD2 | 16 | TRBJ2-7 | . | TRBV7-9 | CASSPLHGGSSYEQYF | TGTGCCAGCAGCCCACTCCATGGCGGGAGCTCCTACGAGCAGTACTTC
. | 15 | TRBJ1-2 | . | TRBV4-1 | CASSLIGRESYGYTF | TGCGCCAGCAGCCTCATTGGTCGGGAAAGCTATGGCTACACCTTC
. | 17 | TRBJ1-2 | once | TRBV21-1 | CASSYRDEDRTNYGYTF | TGTGCCAGCAGCTACCGGGACGAAGACCGAACTAACTATGGCTACACCTTC
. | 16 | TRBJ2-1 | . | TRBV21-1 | CASSKALWGYHNEQFF | TGTGCCAGCAGCAAAGCCTTGTGGGGGTACCACAATGAGCAGTTCTTC
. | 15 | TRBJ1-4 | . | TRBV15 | CATSRGDTTNEKLFF | TGTGCCACCAGCAGGGGGGATACAACTAATGAAAAACTGTTTTTT
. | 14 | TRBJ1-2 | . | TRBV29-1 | CSVAERGWDYGYTF | TGCAGCGTTGCGGAACGGGGCTGGGACTATGGCTACACCTTC
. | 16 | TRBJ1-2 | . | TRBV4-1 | CASSQDDRVGNYGYTF | TGCGCCAGCAGCCAAGATGATAGGGTCGGAAACTATGGCTACACCTTC
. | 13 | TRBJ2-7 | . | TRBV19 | CASSITVSYEQYF | TGTGCCAGTAGTATCACCGTCTCCTACGAGCAGTACTTC
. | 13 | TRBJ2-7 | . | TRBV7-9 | CASSFNRNYEQYF | TGTGCCAGCAGCTTTAACCGGAACTACGAGCAGTACTTC
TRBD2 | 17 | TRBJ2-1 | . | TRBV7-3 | CASSLTPPAGGFNEQFF | TGTGCCAGCAGTCTCACCCCCCCAGCGGGGGGATTCAATGAGCAGTTCTTC
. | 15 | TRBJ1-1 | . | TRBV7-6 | CASSLARDMNTEAFF | TGTGCCAGCAGCTTAGCGAGGGATATGAACACTGAAGCTTTCTTT
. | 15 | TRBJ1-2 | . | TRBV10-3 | CAISESVTANYGYTF | TGTGCCATCAGTGAGTCCGTAACAGCTAACTATGGCTACACCTTC
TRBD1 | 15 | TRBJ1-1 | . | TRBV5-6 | CASSSYRGLDTEAFF | TGTGCCAGCAGCTCGTACAGGGGTTTGGACACTGAAGCTTTCTTT
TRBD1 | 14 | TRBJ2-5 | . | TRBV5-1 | CASSLDRAQETQYF | TGCGCCAGCAGCTTAGACAGGGCGCAAGAGACCCAGTACTTC
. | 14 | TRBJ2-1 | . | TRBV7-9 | CASSVTYRDGEQFF | TGTGCCAGCAGCGTTACATACCGGGACGGCGAGCAGTTCTTC
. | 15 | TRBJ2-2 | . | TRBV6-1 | CASSGGRLNTGELFF | TGTGCCAGCAGTGGGGGACGGTTAAACACCGGGGAGCTGTTTTTT
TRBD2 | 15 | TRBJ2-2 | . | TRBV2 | CASISLAVNTGELFF | TGTGCCAGCATTTCACTAGCGGTGAACACCGGGGAGCTGTTTTTT
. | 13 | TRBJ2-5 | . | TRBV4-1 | CASSQDRWGNQYF | TGCGCCAGCAGCCAAGATAGGTGGGGGAACCAGTACTTC
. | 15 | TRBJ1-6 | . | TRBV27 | CASSFVGGGNSPLHF | TGTGCCAGCAGTTTTGTGGGGGGCGGGAATTCACCCCTCCACTTT
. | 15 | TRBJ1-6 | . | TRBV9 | CASSSEGVIGSPLHF | TGTGCCAGCAGCTCTGAGGGGGTCATCGGTTCACCCCTCCACTTT
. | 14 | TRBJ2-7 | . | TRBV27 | CASSLSAGTYEQYF | TGTGCCAGCAGTTTAAGTGCGGGGACCTACGAGCAGTACTTC
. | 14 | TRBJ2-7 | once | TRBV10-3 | CAISEYPGIYEQYF | TGTGCCATCAGTGAGTACCCGGGGATCTACGAGCAGTACTTC
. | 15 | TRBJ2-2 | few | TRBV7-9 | CASSLRQLGTGELFF | TGTGCCAGCAGCTTGAGACAGTTGGGGACCGGGGAGCTGTTTTTT
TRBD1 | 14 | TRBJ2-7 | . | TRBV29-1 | CSVGGGQGVYEQYF | TGCAGCGTTGGAGGGGGACAGGGCGTCTACGAGCAGTACTTC
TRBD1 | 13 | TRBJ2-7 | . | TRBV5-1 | CASSEDRGYEQYF | TGCGCCAGCAGCGAGGACAGGGGTTACGAGCAGTACTTC
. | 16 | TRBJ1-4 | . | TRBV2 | CASSEEGTLTNEKLFF | TGTGCCAGCAGTGAAGAGGGGACATTAACTAATGAAAAACTGTTTTTT
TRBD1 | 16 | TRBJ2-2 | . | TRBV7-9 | CASSSGQGKRTGELFF | TGTGCCAGCAGCTCTGGACAGGGAAAGAGGACCGGGGAGCTGTTTTTT
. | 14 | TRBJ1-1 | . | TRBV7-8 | CASSLGSGYTEAFF | TGTGCCAGCAGCTTAGGTTCAGGGTACACTGAAGCTTTCTTT
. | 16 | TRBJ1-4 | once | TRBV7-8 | CASSLARGGTNEKLFF | TGTGCCAGCAGCTTAGCGCGGGGGGGAACTAATGAAAAACTGTTTTTT
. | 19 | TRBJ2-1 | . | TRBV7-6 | CASSRRPGDWEGAYNEQFF | TGTGCCAGCAGCCGAAGACCCGGCGACTGGGAAGGGGCCTACAATGAGCAGTTCTTC
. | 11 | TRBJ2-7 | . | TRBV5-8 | CASSLGGEQYF | TGTGCCAGCAGCTTGGGAGGCGAGCAGTACTTC
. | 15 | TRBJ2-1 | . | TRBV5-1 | CASSSAGGSYNEQFF | TGCGCCAGCAGCTCAGCGGGTGGATCCTACAATGAGCAGTTCTTC
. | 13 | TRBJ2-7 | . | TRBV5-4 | CASSTGGTYEQYF | TGTGCCAGCAGCACTGGGGGAACCTACGAGCAGTACTTC
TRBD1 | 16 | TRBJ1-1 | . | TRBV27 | CASSSRGPAVVTEAFF | TGTGCCAGCAGCAGCAGGGGGCCGGCTGTTGTCACTGAAGCTTTCTTT